These 2 T cell receptor beta chains were sequenced from one sample in a study of identical twins. TCRdb re-derived calls from the 5' RACE reads in MiXCR, one entry per CDR3 protein. The sample lists some 500,000 distinct CDR3 sequences; around 20% were seen once. This sample was also put to use in a study of T cells expressing NK-cell markers.

Sequenced sample: CD4+ T cells sorted from blood. The receptors were sampled from a woman in her late teens or twenties in good health.

The chain links TRBV9 to TRBJ2-2, with 7 bases identical to TRBD2. V lost 3 bases to trimming and J lost 7 bases; unmatched junction nucleotides: 3. Germline CDR1 and CDR2: SGDLS and YYNGEE. The CDR3 runs 13 residues. The CDR3, as DNA: TGTGCCAGCAGCGCCACGGGGGGCGGGGAGCTGTTTTTT. It is translated as CASSATGGGELFF.

The chain combines TRBV12-3 or TRBV12-4 with TRBJ1-2; D remains unclear. This CDR3 comprises 13 residues. The germline V and J ends were trimmed by 6 bases and 4 bases, with 12 bases remaining between them. CDR3 nucleotide sequence: TGTGCCAGCAGATCAGGAGAAAGCTATGGCTACACCTTC. Translating gives CASRSGESYGYTF.